A selection of T cell receptor beta chains follows, all from one sample in a study of STAT5B mutations in CD4+ large granular lymphocyte leukemia. Measured with immunoSEQ multiplex PCR; TCRdb has only the in-frame clones, and not every one. The sample records about 38,000 clones, about 82% being singletons. Sequenced: CD4+ T cells from blood buffy coats. These receptors were collected from a human donor in good health. The CDR3 runs from the conserved cysteine through the conserved F or W. D genes are given only for firm matches. Not every row has a clone size; where given, it reads once, few, many or a size class.

abundance	v_gene	j_gene	d_gene	CDR3nt	CDR3aa
few	TRBV10-1	TRBJ1-5	TRBD1	TGCGCCAGCAGCTCCAGATACAGGGGAGGCAATCAGCCCCAGCATTTT	CASSSRYRGGNQPQHF
NA	TRBV10-2	TRBJ2-5	NA	TGCGCCAGCAGTCGGGTATCAGGGCAAGAGACCCAGTACTTC	CASSRVSGQETQYF
NA	TRBV25-1	TRBJ2-5	NA	TGTGCCAGCAGTGAGGCCGGGGAGACCCAGTACTTC	CASSEAGETQYF
NA	TRBV11-3	TRBJ1-1	NA	TGTGCCAGCAGCTTAGGCCAGGGCCCTGAAGCTTTCTTT	CASSLGQGPEAFF
NA	TRBV21-1	TRBJ1-6	NA	TGTGCCAGCAGAACACCCAGGAGGGTTGGTTCACCCCTCCACTTT	CASRTPRRVGSPLHF
NA	TRBV4-1	TRBJ1-1	NA	TGCGCCAGCAGCAGCCGGACAGAGAACACTGAAGCTTTCTTT	CASSSRTENTEAFF
NA	TRBV6-5	TRBJ2-1	NA	TGTGCCAGCAGTTACTCCGCAGGGACTTACAATGAGCAGTTCTTC	CASSYSAGTYNEQFF
NA	TRBV11-3	TRBJ1-2	NA	TGTGCCAGCAGCTTAGGGGGGGTGATGCAATATGGCTACACCTTC	CASSLGGVMQYGYTF
few	TRBV2	TRBJ1-6	NA	TGTGCCAGCAGTGAAAATAATTCACCCCTCCACTTT	CASSENNSPLHF
NA	TRBV6-5	TRBJ2-7	NA	TGTGCCAGCAGTTACTCGAGAACCGGTGGCCTTCGAGAGCAGTACTTC	CASSYSRTGGLREQYF
NA	TRBV10-3	TRBJ1-3	NA	TGTGCCATCAGTGTGACAGACGGGCCTGGAAACACCATATATTTT	CAISVTDGPGNTIYF
NA	TRBV7-2	TRBJ2-1	NA	TGTGCCAGCAGTGGCGAGACTACCACCCACAATGAGCAGTTCTTC	CASSGETTTHNEQFF
NA	TRBV6-1	TRBJ1-2	NA	TGTGCCAGCAGTCCGACAGCTAGCTATGGCTACACCTTC	CASSPTASYGYTF
NA	TRBV7-8	TRBJ1-2	TRBD1	TGTGCCAGCAGCTTCAGGGGGCAGAGAGATGGCTACACCTTC	CASSFRGQRDGYTF
NA	TRBV2	TRBJ2-2	NA	TGTGCCAGCAGTGAATTCGGGACTGGGAACACCGGGGAGCTGTTTTTT	CASSEFGTGNTGELFF
few	TRBV11-2	TRBJ1-2	NA	TGTGCCAGCAGCCTACGGACTGGGCCCGGCAGCTACACCTTC	CASSLRTGPGSYTF
NA	TRBV10-2	TRBJ2-7	TRBD1	TGCGCCAGCAGGGGACAGGGGGTCCTAAACGAGCAGTACTTC	CASRGQGVLNEQYF
few	TRBV19	TRBJ1-4	NA	TGTGGTGCAGCAACTAATGAAAAACTGTTTTTT	CGAATNEKLFF
NA	TRBV6-6	TRBJ2-7	NA	TGTGCCAGCAGTTACTCGGAGAGGAGAGCCTACGAGCAGTACTTC	CASSYSERRAYEQYF
NA	TRBV6-1	TRBJ2-7	NA	TGTGCCAGCAGATCCGACAGGTCCTACGAGCAGTACTTC	CASRSDRSYEQYF
NA	TRBV7-2	TRBJ2-6	NA	TGTGCCAGCAGCTTAGAGGCCATAAACTCTGGGGCCAACGTCCTGACTTTC	CASSLEAINSGANVLTF
NA	TRBV9	TRBJ2-2	NA	TGTGCCAGCACCAACCCCGACGGAGGGCAGACCGGGGAGCTGTTTTTT	CASTNPDGGQTGELFF
once	TRBV5-1	TRBJ1-1	NA	TGCGCCAGCAGCTTGGACCTGAACACTGAAGCTTTCTTT	CASSLDLNTEAFF
NA	TRBV6-1	TRBJ1-2	NA	TGTGCCAGCAGTGGAACGGCTAACTATGGCTACACCTTC	CASSGTANYGYTF
NA	TRBV11-2	TRBJ2-5	NA	TGTGCCAGCAGCTTAAAAAGGTTTCAAGAGACCCAGTACTTC	CASSLKRFQETQYF
NA	TRBV18	TRBJ2-2	NA	TGTGCCAGCTCACTCTCTACCGGGGAGCTGTTTTTT	CASSLSTGELFF
NA	TRBV11-1	TRBJ2-1	NA	TGTGCCAGCAGCTTTGCGGACTCCTACAATGAGCAGTTCTTC	CASSFADSYNEQFF
NA	TRBV27	TRBJ2-3	NA	TGTGCCAGCAGTTTCAGGGGAGATACGCAGTATTTT	CASSFRGDTQYF
NA	TRBV28	TRBJ2-7	TRBD2	TGTGCCAGCAGCTCTCACCGGACTAGCGTTTACGAGCAGTACTTC	CASSSHRTSVYEQYF
NA	TRBV5-1	TRBJ1-2	TRBD1	TGCGCCAGCAGCTGGACAGGTTCTAACTATGGCTACACCTTC	CASSWTGSNYGYTF
NA	TRBV6-6	TRBJ1-6	TRBD1	TGTGCCAGCAGTCCACAAGACAGGGCTGAGAATTCACCCCTCCACTTT	CASSPQDRAENSPLHF
NA	TRBV6-5	TRBJ2-5	TRBD2	TGTGCCAGCAGTTACCAACCTAGCGGACAAGAGACCCAGTACTTC	CASSYQPSGQETQYF
NA	TRBV6-1	TRBJ1-2	NA	TGTGCCAGCAGTGGTACAGGGCTAGGGAACTATGGCTACACCTTC	CASSGTGLGNYGYTF
few	TRBV4-2	TRBJ1-2	NA	TGTGCCAGCAGCCAGGGAACCACTATGTATGGCTACACCTTC	CASSQGTTMYGYTF
NA	TRBV10-3	TRBJ1-2	NA	TGTGCCATCAGTGAGTCCAGGGGAAGATATGGCTACACCTTC	CAISESRGRYGYTF
NA	TRBV9	TRBJ1-4	NA	TGTGCCAGCAGCGTAGGAACAGGGATGGAAAAACTGTTTTTT	CASSVGTGMEKLFF
once	TRBV29-1	TRBJ2-5	NA	TGCAGCGTCCCCCGGACAGAAGGGCAAGAGACCCAGTACTTC	CSVPRTEGQETQYF
few	TRBV27	TRBJ1-1	NA	TGTGCCAGCAGTCAGGGCAAGGCCACTGAAGCTTTCTTT	CASSQGKATEAFF
NA	TRBV29-1	TRBJ2-1	NA	TGCAGCGTTACACCCCGGAGCTCCTACAATGAGCAGTTCTTC	CSVTPRSSYNEQFF
NA	TRBV11-1	TRBJ2-5	NA	TGTGCCAGCAGCTTCGGGACACTTCAAGAGACCCAGTACTTC	CASSFGTLQETQYF
few	TRBV25-1	TRBJ1-2	NA	TGTGCCAGCAGTGAATGGGGGGATGGTTCAGGCTACACCTTC	CASSEWGDGSGYTF
once	TRBV6-6	TRBJ1-2	NA	TGTGCCAGCAGTTACTCGAGGGGCCAGAACTATGGCTACACCTTC	CASSYSRGQNYGYTF
NA	TRBV9	TRBJ2-1	TRBD2	TGTGCCAGCAGCGTAGACGGGAGGGCCTCCAATGAGCAGTTCTTC	CASSVDGRASNEQFF
NA	TRBV10-3	TRBJ1-3	NA	TGTGCCATCAGTGAGTCAGCTTCTGGAAACACCATATATTTT	CAISESASGNTIYF
NA	TRBV2	TRBJ1-2	NA	TGTGCCAGCAGTGAAACGGCAGGAACCTTCTATGGCTACACCTTC	CASSETAGTFYGYTF
NA	TRBV19	TRBJ2-7	NA	TGTGCCAGTAGTAACCGACACGATACCTACGAGCAGTACTTC	CASSNRHDTYEQYF
NA	TRBV9	TRBJ2-5	NA	TGTGCCAGCAGCTTAACCCCGGACAGAGCCCAAGGGACCCAGTACTTC	CASSLTPDRAQGTQYF
NA	TRBV14	TRBJ1-2	TRBD1	TGTGCCAGCAGCCAAGCCGGGACAGGGACATATGGCTACACCTTC	CASSQAGTGTYGYTF
few	TRBV6-6	TRBJ2-7	TRBD1	TGTGCCGCCGGGACAGGCGATCTCTACGAGCAGTACTTC	CAAGTGDLYEQYF
NA	TRBV19	TRBJ1-1	NA	TGTGCCAGTAGGAGGGACAAGGACACTGAAGCTTTCTTT	CASRRDKDTEAFF
NA	TRBV7-2	TRBJ1-2	TRBD1	TGTGCCAGCAGCGGTACAGGGGGCGGGGGCTACACCTTC	CASSGTGGGGYTF
NA	TRBV6-4	TRBJ2-1	NA	TGTGCCAGCAGTGACTGGGCGGGGAGCTCCTACAATGAGCAGTTCTTC	CASSDWAGSSYNEQFF
NA	TRBV7-6	TRBJ1-3	NA	TGTGCCAGCAGACCAGGGTCCACCTCTGGAAACACCATATATTTT	CASRPGSTSGNTIYF
NA	TRBV6-5	TRBJ1-3	NA	TGTGCCAGCAGCCAGGATTCTGGAAACACCATATATTTT	CASSQDSGNTIYF
few	TRBV11-3	TRBJ1-4	TRBD1	TGTGCCAGCAGCCCCCAGGGGGGTGAAAAACTGTTTTTT	CASSPQGGEKLFF
once	TRBV4-2	TRBJ1-5	NA	TGTGCCAGCAGCCAGATGACAGGAGACAATCAGCCCCAGCATTTT	CASSQMTGDNQPQHF
NA	TRBV19	TRBJ1-2	NA	TGTGCCAGTATTCCATATCGGGCCGGGGGCAGGGAACACTATGGCTACACCTTC	CASIPYRAGGREHYGYTF
once	TRBV4-3	TRBJ2-7	NA	TGCGCCAGCAGCCGCGGATTTGAGCAGTACTTC	CASSRGFEQYF
NA	TRBV18	TRBJ1-1	NA	TGTGCCAGCTCTTTGAACCCAAGAGACACTGAAGCTTTCTTT	CASSLNPRDTEAFF